This T cell receptor (beta chain) was sequenced during a study of cytomegalovirus exposure and HLA in healthy donors. Study observations and caveats: In a later analysis, at a false discovery rate of 0.05, approximately 18,000 TCR beta sequences were associated with HLA alleles. Using the classifier, cytomegalovirus status was reportedly diagnosed with high specificity and sensitivity. Analyses of presence and absence presupposed an approximately uniform sequencing depth across donors.

On this clone: What it recognizes is unknown.

The primer mix had 60 Vbeta and 13 Jbeta primers. Produced via immunoSEQ multiplex PCR; TCRdb's table is partial and in-frame only. Altogether around 130,000 clones are present, approximately 85% being singletons, with the ten largest covering about 6.7%. The CDR3 sequence is 15 residues long. Germline lookup yields CDR1 LNHDA and CDR2 SQIVND (reference sequence). Deletions cut 9 bases from V and 0 bases from J, with 15 bases between. The gene calls are TRBV19 and TRBJ1-5; possibly TRBD1 for D (5 bases). The specimen sequenced was PBMCs. The clonotype originates from a woman aged 25 to 39 in good health and CMV-seropositive. For the CDR3, the DNA is TGTGCCAGCGGGGGGGGGTGGAATAGCAATCAGCCCCAGCATTTT. Translated: CASGGGWNSNQPQHF.